Sequencing of this TCR beta chain was carried out in a study of cytotoxic CD8 clonotypes in ibrutinib-treated CLL. General observations from the study: Sampling schedules were unmatched across sustained-remission and progressing patients. Public clonotypes occurred uncommonly; on treatment, they contracted or remained stable. At ibrutinib response, clonality increased, and at progression it declined back toward baseline.

On this clone: Its specificity is not known.

Depth targeted 1 in 200,000 to 1 in 1 million T cells, averaging approximately 9.3x coverage per clonotype. Clones were read by immunoSEQ multiplex PCR, and TCRdb kept only the in-frame ones, dropping some. The data contain tens of thousands of clones, 65% to 75% of them seen just once; the ten biggest clones take up roughly two fifths. Source: PBMCs, taken after 12 months of ibrutinib treatment. The receptor was isolated from a human donor with chronic lymphocytic leukemia.

The CDR3 is CASSQDQTSGGVFYEQYF. The CDR3 DNA sequence: TGTGCCAGCAGCCAAGATCAGACTAGCGGAGGGGTCTTCTACGAGCAGTACTTC. The chain links TRBV4-2 to TRBJ2-7, with 9 bases aligning to TRBD2. Germline CDR1 and CDR2: LGHNA and YNFKEQ. This CDR3 region has 18 residues. The junction had 12 bases not matched to a gene; V was cut back by 0 bases and J by 3 bases.